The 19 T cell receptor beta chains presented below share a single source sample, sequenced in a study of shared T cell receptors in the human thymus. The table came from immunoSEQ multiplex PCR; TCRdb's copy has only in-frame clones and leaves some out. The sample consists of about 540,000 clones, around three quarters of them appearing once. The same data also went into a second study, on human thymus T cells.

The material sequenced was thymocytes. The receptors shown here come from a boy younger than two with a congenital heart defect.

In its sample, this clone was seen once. Written as DNA, the CDR3 is TGTGCCAGCAGTTCACCCCCGACAGATAACTATGGCTACACCTTC. It codes for CASSSPPTDNYGYTF. The genes are TRBV6-9 and TRBJ1-2, with D perhaps TRBD1 (5 bases). V was trimmed by 4 bases and J by 1 base, leaving 13 bases between them. Germline assignment: CDR1 MNHGY and CDR2 SVAAGI. The CDR3 extends over 15 amino acids.

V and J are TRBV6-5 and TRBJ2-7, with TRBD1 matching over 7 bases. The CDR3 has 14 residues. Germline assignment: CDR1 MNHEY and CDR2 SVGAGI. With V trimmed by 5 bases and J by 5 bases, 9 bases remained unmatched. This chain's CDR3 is CASSKTTGRHEQYF. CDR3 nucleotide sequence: TGTGCCAGCAGTAAGACGACAGGGCGCCACGAGCAGTACTTC.

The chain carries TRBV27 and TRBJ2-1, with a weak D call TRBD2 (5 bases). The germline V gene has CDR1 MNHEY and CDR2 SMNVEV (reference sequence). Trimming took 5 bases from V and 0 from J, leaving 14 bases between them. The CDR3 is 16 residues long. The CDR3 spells CASSRTGNSSYNEQFF. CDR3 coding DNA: TGTGCCAGCAGTAGAACCGGGAACAGCTCCTACAATGAGCAGTTCTTC.

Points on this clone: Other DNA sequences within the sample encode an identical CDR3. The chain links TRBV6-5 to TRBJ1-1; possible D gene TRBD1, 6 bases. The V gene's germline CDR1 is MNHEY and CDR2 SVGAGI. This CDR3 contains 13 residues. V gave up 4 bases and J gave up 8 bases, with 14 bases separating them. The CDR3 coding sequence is TGTGCCAGCAGTTCACCAGGGACACTAGAAGCTTTCTTT. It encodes CASSSPGTLEAFF.

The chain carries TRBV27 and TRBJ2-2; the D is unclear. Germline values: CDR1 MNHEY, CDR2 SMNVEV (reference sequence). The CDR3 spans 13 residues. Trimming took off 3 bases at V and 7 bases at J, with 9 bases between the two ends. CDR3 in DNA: TGTGCCAGCAGTTTCGTCCCGGGCGGGGAGCTGTTTTTT. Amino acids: CASSFVPGGELFF.

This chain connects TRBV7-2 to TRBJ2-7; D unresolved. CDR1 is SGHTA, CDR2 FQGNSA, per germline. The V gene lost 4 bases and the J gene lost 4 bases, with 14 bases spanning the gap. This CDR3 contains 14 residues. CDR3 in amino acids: CASSSRPRQYEQYF. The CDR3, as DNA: TGTGCCAGCAGCTCCCGGCCCCGACAATACGAGCAGTACTTC.

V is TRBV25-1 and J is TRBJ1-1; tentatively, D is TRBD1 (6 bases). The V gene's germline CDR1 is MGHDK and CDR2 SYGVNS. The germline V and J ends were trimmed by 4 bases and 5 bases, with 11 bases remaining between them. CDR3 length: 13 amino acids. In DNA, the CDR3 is TGTGCCAGCAGTGGGCAGGGGAGAACTGAAGCTTTCTTT. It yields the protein CASSGQGRTEAFF.

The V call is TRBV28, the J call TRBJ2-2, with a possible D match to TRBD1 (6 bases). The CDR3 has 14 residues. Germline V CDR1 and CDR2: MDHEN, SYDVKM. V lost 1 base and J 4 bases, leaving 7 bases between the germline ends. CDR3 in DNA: TGTGCCAGCAGTTTATCACAGGGCACCGGGGAGCTGTTTTTT. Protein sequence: CASSLSQGTGELFF.

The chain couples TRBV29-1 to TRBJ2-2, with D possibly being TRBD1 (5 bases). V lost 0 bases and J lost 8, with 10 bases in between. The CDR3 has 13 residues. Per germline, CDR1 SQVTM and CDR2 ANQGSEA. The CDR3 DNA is TGCAGCGTTGAAGATCAGAAGGGGGGGGAGCTGTTTTTT. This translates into CSVEDQKGGELFF.

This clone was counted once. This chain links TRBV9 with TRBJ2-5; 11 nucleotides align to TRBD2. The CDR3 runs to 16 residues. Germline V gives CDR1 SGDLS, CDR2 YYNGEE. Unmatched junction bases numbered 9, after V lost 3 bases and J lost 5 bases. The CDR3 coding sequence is TGTGCCAGCAGCGAGCGGACTAGCGGGTCTCGTGAGACCCAGTACTTC. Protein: CASSERTSGSRETQYF.

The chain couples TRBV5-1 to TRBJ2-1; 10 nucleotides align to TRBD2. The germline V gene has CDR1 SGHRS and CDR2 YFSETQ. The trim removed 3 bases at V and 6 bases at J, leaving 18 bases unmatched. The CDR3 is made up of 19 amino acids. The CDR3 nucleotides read TGCGCCAGCAGCTCCGGACTAGCGGAATCCCCTCCCCTTATCAATGAGCAGTTCTTC. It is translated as CASSSGLAESPPLINEQFF.

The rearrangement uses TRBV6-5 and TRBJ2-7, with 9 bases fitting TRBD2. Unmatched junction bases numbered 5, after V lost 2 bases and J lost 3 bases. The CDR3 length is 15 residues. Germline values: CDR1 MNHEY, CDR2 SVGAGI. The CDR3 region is CASSYRLAGIYEQYF. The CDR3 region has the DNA TGTGCCAGCAGTTACCGCCTAGCGGGGATCTACGAGCAGTACTTC.

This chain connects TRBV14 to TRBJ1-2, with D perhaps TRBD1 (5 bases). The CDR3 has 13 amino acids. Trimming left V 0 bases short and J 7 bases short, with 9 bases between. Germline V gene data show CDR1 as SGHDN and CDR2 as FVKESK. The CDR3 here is CASSQDRGTGYTF. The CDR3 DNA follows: TGTGCCAGCAGCCAAGATAGGGGAACTGGCTACACCTTC.

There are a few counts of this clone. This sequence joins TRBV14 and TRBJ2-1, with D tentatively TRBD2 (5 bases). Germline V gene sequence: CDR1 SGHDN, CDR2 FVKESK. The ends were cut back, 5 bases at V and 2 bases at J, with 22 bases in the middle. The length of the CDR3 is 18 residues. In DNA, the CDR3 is TGTGCCAGCAGCTGGCAATCCGTGGGGAGCCCCCCCTACAATGAGCAGTTCTTC. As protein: CASSWQSVGSPPYNEQFF.

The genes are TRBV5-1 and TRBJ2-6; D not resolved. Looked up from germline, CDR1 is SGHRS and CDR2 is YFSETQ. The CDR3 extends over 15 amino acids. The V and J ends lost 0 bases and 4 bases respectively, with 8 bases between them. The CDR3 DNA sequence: TGCGCCAGCAGCTTGGGTGAGGCAGGGGCCAACGTCCTGACTTTC. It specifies CASSLGEAGANVLTF.

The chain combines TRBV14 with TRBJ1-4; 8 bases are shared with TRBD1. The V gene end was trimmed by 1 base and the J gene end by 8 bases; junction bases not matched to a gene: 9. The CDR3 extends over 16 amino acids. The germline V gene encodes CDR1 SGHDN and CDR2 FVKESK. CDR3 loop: CASSQGQGTGKEKLFF. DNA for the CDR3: TGTGCCAGCAGCCAAGGACAGGGGACTGGAAAGGAAAAACTGTTTTTT.

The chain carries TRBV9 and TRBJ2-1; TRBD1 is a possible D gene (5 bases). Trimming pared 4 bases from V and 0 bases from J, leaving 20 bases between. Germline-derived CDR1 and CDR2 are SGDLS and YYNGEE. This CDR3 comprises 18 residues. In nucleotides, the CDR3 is TGTGCCAGCAGCCCGCGAAGGACACCCTGGGGCTCCTACAATGAGCAGTTCTTC. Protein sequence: CASSPRRTPWGSYNEQFF. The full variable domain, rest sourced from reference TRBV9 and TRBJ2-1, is DSGVTQTPKHLITATGQRVTLRCSPRSGDLSVYWYQQSLDQGLQFLIQYYNGEERAKGNILERFSAQQFPDLHSELNLSSLELGDSALYFCASSPRRTPWGSYNEQFFGPGTRLTVL.

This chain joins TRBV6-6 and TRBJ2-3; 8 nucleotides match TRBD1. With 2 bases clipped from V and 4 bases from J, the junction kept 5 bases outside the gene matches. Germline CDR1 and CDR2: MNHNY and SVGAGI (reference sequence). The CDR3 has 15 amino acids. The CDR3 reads CASSYAPGGADTQYF. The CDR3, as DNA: TGTGCCAGCAGTTACGCGCCAGGGGGCGCAGATACGCAGTATTTT.

In DNA, the CDR3 is TGTGCCAGTAGTGCTAGCGGGAGGGGCGGCGACTACGAGCAGTACTTC. Its protein product is CASSASGRGGDYEQYF. V usage is TRBV19 and J usage is TRBJ2-7, with 12 bases aligning to TRBD2. The CDR3 has 16 residues. Germline CDR1 and CDR2: LNHDA and SQIVND (reference sequence). V dropped 5 bases and J dropped 3; count of bases not matched to a gene: 8. Full variable domain (outside the CDR3, taken from reference TRBV19 and TRBJ2-7): DGGITQSPKYLFRKEGQNVTLSCEQNLNHDAMYWYRQDPGQGLRLIYYSQIVNDFQKGDIAEGYSVSREKKESFPLTVTSAQKNPTAFYLCASSASGRGGDYEQYFGPGTRLTVT.